This paragraph reports one T cell receptor (beta chain). This clonotype has a count of ten or more. Its antigen specificity is not known. Nothing much larger sits one base from this clone, and base qualities are not available. The TCR beta CDR3 regions were amplified from the RNA transcripts. For the first round of RT-PCR on the TCR CDR3, the HTBI primer set was used together with the Qiagen OneStep RT-PCR kit. Libraries were constructed in a second round of multiplex PCR, after which size selection and purification were performed. The libraries were sequenced on an Illumina HiSeq2000 using paired-end 100 bp reads. The study's own analysis went as follows. SOAPnuke was used to process the raw data, with reads discarded if the reads contained adapters or uncalled bases, had a mean Phred below 15, or lacked an exact constant-primer or identifier match. COPE v1.2.5 was used to merge high-quality paired reads, and clonotypes were defined as unique nucleotide sequences. MiTCR v1.1 was used to align clonotypes to the IMGT TRBV, TRBD and TRBJ reference segments. The analysis included only V-J combinations with a frequency above 0.0001, which together covered roughly 99% of the repertoires. The TCS score was defined as F50 (clonal expansion) divided by E x V (chaos), with BLOSUM62-based TCRdist calculated between CDR3 peptides within each V-J. Welch's t-statistics and random forest reduced roughly 540 V-J features to 13, which were used in a naive Bayes classifier (R e1071). The public sequencing data were trimmed at Q25 with fastp and processed into clonotypes with MiXCR by TCRdb, which kept only in-frame beta chains. Every entry covers one CDR3 protein and lists the most common genes and DNA from its rows. The V and J calls were not made by the authors but by TCRdb's processing. The sample data list 500,000 or so distinct CDR3 sequences, and approximately 17% of these were observed just once. The ten largest clones add up to approximately 15% of the sample.

The entry originates in a study of T cells in Graves' hyperthyroidism and ophthalmopathy (dated by TCRdb to the late 2010s). Study-wide context: Peripheral blood samples were taken at the time of initial diagnosis, prior to any treatment. For training and testing, the 100 or so patients in the discovery cohort were randomly divided in a 7:3 ratio. The paper reports TCR Vbeta CDR3 sequencing of about 140 peripheral blood samples: 40 to 45 ophthalmopathy, approximately 74 hyperthyroidism and around 17 progressor patients. After sampling, hyperthyroidism patients received methimazole starting at 30 mg daily, and ophthalmopathy patients received high-dose intravenous methylprednisolone. The study also compared thyroid tissue and blood T-cell repertoires from over 5 Graves' hyperthyroidism patients. A discovery cohort of approximately 97 patients, roughly 45 with Graves' ophthalmopathy and 55 to 60 with stable Graves' hyperthyroidism, was used to find distinguishing TCR V-J signatures. Prospective prediction of ophthalmopathy was tested in an independent validation cohort consisting of 18 hyperthyroidism patients and approximately 16 patients who later progressed to ophthalmopathy. Overall results and qualifications from the work: In validation, the model predicted progression to ophthalmopathy with over 60% sensitivity and roughly 72% specificity, a median of approximately 6.7 months before onset. Sample size was not statistically predetermined, and blinding of investigators to group allocation was not performed. Most expanded thyroid clonotypes (frequency above 0.001) were also detected in blood, a finding suggesting that blood repertoires may reflect thyroid immune responses. A model built on a 13 V-J signature distinguished ophthalmopathy from stable hyperthyroidism, reaching roughly 88% sensitivity and around 81% specificity in cross-validation and 80%/75% in testing.

The CDR3 goes from the cysteine to the phenylalanine over 14 residues. CDR3 DNA is the only sequence kept; it has 42 bases, read in frame from the first base. Trimming at the junction amounts to 0 bases on V and 3 bases on J, and the germline ends lie 7 bases apart. CDR1 SGHDT and CDR2 YYEEEE are derived from the germline V gene. Ophthalmopathy patients had moderately to severely active disease, with a Clinical Activity Score of 3 or more, a NOSPECS grade of 4 or more, and a disease duration of less than 3 months. The study excluded patients with uncontrolled infections, other autoimmune diseases, pregnancy or lactation. Diagnoses were established on the basis of clinical symptoms, serum thyroxine and TRAb, thyroid ultrasound, and orbital computed tomography. PBMCs were separated from around 9.1 ml of fresh peripheral blood using Ficoll-Paque density gradient centrifugation. Total RNA was extracted with Trizol reagent, and quality was checked on an Agilent 2100 Bioanalyzer.

Sequencing input: blood. The sequence came from a woman between 18 and 29 years old with Graves' ophthalmopathy. This chain is built from TRBV5-6 and TRBJ2-1; 5 matching bases give a weak D call of TRBD1. The nucleotide sequence is given as TGTGCCAGCAGCTTGGACAGGATCTACAATGAGCAGTTCTTC. Its amino acids are CASSLDRIYNEQFF.